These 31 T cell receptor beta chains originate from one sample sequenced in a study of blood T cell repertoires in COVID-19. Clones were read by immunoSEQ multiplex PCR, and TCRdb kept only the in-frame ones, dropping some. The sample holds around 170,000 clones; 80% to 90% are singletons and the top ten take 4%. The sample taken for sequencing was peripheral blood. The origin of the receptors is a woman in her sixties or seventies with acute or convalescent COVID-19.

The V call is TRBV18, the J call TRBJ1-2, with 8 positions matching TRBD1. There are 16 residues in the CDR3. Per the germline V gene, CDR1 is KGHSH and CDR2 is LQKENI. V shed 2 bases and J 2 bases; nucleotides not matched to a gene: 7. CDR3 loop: CASSPGEAGGNYGYTF. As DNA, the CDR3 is TGTGCCAGCTCACCAGGGGAGGCAGGGGGCAACTATGGCTACACCTTC.

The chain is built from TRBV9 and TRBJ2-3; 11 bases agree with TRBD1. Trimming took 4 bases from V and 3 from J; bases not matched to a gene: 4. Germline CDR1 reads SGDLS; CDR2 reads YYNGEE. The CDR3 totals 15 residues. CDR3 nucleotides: TGTGCCAGCAGCAAAGGACAGGGGGCGACAGATACGCAGTATTTT. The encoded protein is CASSKGQGATDTQYF.

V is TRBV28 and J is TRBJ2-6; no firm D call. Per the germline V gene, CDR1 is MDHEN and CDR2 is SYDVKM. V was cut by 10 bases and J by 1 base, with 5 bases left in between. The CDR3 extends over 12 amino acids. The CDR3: CATTSGANVLTF. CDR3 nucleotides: TGTGCCACCACATCTGGGGCCAACGTCCTGACTTTC. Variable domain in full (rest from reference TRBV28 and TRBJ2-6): DVKVTQSSRYLVKRTGEKVFLECVQDMDHENMFWYRQDPGLGLRLIYFSYDVKMKEKGDIPEGYSVSREKKERFSLILESASTNQTSMYLCATTSGANVLTFGAGSRLTVL.

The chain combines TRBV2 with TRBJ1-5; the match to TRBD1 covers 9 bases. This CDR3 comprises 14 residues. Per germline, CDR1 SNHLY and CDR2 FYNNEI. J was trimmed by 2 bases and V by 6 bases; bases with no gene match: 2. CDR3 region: CASRDRGGNQPQHF. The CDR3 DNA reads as TGTGCCAGCAGGGACAGGGGCGGCAATCAGCCCCAGCATTTT.

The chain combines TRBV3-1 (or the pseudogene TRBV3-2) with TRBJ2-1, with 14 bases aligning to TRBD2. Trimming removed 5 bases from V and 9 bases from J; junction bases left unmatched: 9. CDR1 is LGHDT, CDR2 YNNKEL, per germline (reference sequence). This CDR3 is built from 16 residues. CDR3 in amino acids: CASSYSGTSGGGEQFF. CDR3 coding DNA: TGTGCCAGCAGCTATTCCGGGACTAGCGGGGGTGGTGAGCAGTTCTTC.

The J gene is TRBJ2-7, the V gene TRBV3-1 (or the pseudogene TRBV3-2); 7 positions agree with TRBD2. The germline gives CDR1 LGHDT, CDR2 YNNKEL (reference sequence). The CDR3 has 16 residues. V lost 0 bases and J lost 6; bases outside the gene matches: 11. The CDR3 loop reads CASSQDRLAASSEQYF. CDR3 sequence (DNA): TGTGCCAGCAGCCAAGATCGTCTAGCGGCCTCTTCCGAGCAGTACTTC.

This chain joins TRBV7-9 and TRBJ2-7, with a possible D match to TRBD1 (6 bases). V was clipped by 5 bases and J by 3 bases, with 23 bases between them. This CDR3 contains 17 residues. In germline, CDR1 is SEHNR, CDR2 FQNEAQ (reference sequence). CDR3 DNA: TGTGCCAGCAGCCCCCGCCAAGGACAGCGTAGGGGCTACGAGCAGTACTTC. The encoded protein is CASSPRQGQRRGYEQYF.

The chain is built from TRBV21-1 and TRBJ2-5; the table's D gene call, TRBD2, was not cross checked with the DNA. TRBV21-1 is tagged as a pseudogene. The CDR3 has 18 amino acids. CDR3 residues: CASSALRVLAGTTATQYF. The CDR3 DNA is TGTGCCAGCAGCGCATTAAGGGTTCTAGCGGGAACGACCGCGACCCAGTACTTC.

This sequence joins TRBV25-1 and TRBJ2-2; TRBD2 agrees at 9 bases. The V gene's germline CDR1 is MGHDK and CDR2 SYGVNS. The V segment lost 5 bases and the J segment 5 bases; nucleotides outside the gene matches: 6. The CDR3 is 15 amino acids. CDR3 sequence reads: CASSPPGLATGELFF. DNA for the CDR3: TGTGCCAGCAGTCCACCGGGACTAGCAACCGGGGAGCTGTTTTTT.

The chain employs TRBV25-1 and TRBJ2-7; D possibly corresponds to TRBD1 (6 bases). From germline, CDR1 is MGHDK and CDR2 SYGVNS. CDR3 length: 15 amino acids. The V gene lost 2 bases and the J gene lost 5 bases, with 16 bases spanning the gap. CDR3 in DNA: TGTGCCAGCAGTGAAACGAGACAGGAGGCCCACGAGCAGTACTTC. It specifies CASSETRQEAHEQYF.

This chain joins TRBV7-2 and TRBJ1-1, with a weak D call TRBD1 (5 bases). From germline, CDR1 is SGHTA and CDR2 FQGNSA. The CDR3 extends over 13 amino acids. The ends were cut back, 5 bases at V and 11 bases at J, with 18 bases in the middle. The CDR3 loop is CASSTRAGGTAFF. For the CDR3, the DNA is TGTGCCAGCAGCACCCGAGCGGGGGGGACCGCTTTCTTT.

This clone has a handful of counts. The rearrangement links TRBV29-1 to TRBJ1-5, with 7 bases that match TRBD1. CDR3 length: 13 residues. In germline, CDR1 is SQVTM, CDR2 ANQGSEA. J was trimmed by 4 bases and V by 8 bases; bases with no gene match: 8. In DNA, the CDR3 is TGCAGCACCCGGGACAGAGAGAATCAGCCCCAGCATTTT. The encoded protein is CSTRDRENQPQHF.

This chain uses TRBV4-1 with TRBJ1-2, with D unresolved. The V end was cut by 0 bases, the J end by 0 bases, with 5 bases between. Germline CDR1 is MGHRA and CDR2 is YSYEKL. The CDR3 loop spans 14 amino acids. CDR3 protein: CASSQDRANYGYTF. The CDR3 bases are TGCGCCAGCAGCCAAGATCGCGCTAACTATGGCTACACCTTC.

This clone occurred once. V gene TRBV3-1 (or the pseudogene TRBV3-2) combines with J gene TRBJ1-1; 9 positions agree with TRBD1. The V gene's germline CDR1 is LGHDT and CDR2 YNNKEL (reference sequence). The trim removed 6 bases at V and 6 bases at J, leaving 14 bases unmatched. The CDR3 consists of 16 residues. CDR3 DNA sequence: TGTGCCAGCAGGCCCCCGGGACAGGGATCAGGGGCTGAAGCTTTCTTT. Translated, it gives CASRPPGQGSGAEAFF.

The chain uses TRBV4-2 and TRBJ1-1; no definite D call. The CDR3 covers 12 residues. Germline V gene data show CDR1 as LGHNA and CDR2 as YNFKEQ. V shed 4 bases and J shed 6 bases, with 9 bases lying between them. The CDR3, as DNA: TGTGCCAGCAGCCCCAGGACTTCTGAAGCTTTCTTT. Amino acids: CASSPRTSEAFF.

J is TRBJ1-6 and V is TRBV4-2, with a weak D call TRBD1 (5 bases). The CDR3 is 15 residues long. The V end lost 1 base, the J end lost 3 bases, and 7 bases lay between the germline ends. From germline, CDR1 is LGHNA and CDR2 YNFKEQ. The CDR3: CASSQVGHYNSPLHF. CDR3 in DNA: TGTGCCAGCAGCCAAGTCGGACACTATAATTCACCCCTCCACTTT.

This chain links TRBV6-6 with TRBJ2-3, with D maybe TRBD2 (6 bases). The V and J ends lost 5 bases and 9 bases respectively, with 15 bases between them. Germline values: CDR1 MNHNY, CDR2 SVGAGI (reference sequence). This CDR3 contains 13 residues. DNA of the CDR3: TGTGCCAGCAGTGCCCCGGGACTTCTAACGCAGTATTTT. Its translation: CASSAPGLLTQYF.

The CDR3: CASQFMNTEAFF. In DNA, the CDR3 is TGTGCCAGCCAGTTCATGAACACTGAAGCTTTCTTT. The chain uses TRBV7-9 and TRBJ1-1; no clear D gene. V was cut by 8 bases and J by 0 bases, with 7 bases left in between. The CDR3 runs to 12 residues. Germline V gives CDR1 SEHNR, CDR2 FQNEAQ (reference sequence).

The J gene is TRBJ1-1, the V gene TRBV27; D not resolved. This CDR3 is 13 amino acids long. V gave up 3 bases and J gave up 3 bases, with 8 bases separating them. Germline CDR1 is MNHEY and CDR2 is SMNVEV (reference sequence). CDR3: CASSLTEYTEAFF. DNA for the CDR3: TGTGCCAGCAGTTTGACTGAATACACTGAAGCTTTCTTT.

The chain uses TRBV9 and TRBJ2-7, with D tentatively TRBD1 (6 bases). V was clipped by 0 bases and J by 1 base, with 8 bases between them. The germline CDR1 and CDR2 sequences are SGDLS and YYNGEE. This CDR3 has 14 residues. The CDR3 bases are TGTGCCAGCAGCGTAGATGGACAGTCCTACGAGCAGTACTTC. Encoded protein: CASSVDGQSYEQYF.

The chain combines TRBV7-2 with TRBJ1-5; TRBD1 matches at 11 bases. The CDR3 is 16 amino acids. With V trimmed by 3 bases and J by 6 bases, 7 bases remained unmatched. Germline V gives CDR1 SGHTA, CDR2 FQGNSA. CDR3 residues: CASSFGTGGLRQPQHF. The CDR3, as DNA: TGTGCCAGCAGCTTCGGGACAGGGGGTTTACGTCAGCCCCAGCATTTT.

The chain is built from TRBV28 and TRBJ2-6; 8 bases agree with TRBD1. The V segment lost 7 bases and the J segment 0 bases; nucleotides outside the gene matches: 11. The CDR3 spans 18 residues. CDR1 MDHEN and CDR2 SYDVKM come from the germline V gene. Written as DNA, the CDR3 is TGTGCCAGCATGGGGCCGACAGGGGCCAACTCTGGGGCCAACGTCCTGACTTTC. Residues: CASMGPTGANSGANVLTF.

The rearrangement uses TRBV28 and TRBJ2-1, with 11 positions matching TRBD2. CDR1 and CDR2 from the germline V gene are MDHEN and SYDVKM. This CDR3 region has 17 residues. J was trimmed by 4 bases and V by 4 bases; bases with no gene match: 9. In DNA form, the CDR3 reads TGTGCCAGCAGTTCAGGAATAGCGGGAGGGATTTACAATGAGCAGTTCTTC. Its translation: CASSSGIAGGIYNEQFF.

The CDR3 region has the DNA TGTGCCTGGAGTAGACAGCCTGCCTACGAGCAGTACTTC. Translating gives CAWSRQPAYEQYF. The chain carries TRBV30 and TRBJ2-7; D is perhaps TRBD1 (5 bases). In germline, CDR1 is GTSNPN, CDR2 SVGIG (reference sequence). The CDR3 spans 13 residues. Trimming cost V 2 bases and J 2 bases, with 10 bases left between them.

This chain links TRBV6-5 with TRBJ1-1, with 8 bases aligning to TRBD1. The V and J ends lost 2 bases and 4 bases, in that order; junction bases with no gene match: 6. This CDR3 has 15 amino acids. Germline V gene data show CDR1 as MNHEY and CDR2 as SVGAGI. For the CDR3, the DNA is TGTGCCAGCAGTTACAGGGACAGGTCGGGCACTGAAGCTTTCTTT. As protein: CASSYRDRSGTEAFF.

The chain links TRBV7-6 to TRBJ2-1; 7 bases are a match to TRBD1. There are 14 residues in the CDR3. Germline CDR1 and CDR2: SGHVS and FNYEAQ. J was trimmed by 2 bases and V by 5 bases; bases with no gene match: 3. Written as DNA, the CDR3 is TGTGCCAGCAGCCTACAGGGGACCTACAATGAGCAGTTCTTC. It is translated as CASSLQGTYNEQFF.

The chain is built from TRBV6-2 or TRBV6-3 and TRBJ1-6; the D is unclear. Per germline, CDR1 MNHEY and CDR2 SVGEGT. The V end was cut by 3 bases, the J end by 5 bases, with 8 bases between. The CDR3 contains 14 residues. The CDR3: CASSYRGDNSPLHF. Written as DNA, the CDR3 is TGTGCCAGCAGTTATCGGGGAGATAATTCACCCCTCCACTTT.

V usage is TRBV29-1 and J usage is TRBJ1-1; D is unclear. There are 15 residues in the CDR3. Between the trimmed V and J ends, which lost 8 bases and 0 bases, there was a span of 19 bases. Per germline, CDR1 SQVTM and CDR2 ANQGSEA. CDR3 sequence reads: CSSLDRGLVNTEAFF. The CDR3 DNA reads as TGCAGCTCGCTCGACCGGGGTTTGGTGAACACTGAAGCTTTCTTT.

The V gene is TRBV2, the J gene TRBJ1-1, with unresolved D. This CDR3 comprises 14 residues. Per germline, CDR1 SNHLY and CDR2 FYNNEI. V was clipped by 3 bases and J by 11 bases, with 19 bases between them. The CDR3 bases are TGTGCCAGCAGTGATTTCTCAGGTCGAAGTGGGGCTTTCTTT. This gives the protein CASSDFSGRSGAFF.

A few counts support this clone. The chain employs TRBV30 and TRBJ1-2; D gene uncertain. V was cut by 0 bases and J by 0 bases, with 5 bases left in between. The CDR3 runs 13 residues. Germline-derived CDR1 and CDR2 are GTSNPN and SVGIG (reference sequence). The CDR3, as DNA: TGTGCCTGGAGTGTGGAGGCTAACTATGGCTACACCTTC. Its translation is CAWSVEANYGYTF.

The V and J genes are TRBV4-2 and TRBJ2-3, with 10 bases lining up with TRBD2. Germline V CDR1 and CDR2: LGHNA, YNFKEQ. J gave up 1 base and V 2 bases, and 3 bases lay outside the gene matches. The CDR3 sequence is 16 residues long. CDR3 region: CASSQYGTSGTDTQYF. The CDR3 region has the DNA TGTGCCAGCAGCCAATACGGGACTAGCGGCACAGATACGCAGTATTTT.